This T cell receptor beta chain was identified during a study of T-cell reconstitution after alpha-beta-depleted transplantation in children. This clonotype was seen only a few times. Its target is not known. The V end lost 6 bases, the J end lost 1 base, and 6 bases lay between the germline ends. The CDR3 runs to 12 residues. A TCRbeta library incorporating unique molecular identifiers was prepared. In TCRdb, the PCR reads were re-called with MiXCR into one record per CDR3 protein. The sample carries 800,000 to 1,000,000 distinct CDR3 sequences, 25% to 35% recorded once. Whole-study results and caveats: Several hundred graft clones that had expanded were reportedly the source of alpha-beta T cells about two months after transplant. Where some patients showed high TCRbeta diversity at day 60, it came from recipient T cells and thymic progenitors that had survived. Fresh T-cell production supplied most of the T-cell counts and diversity seen one year after transplant.

The sample in question was PBMCs, mostly from graft donor cells, obtained 360 days after TCRalphabeta/CD19-depleted stem cell transplant. The receptor was derived from a boy younger than two who had a stem cell transplant for SCID, so the T cells may come from the graft donor. The V gene is TRBV12-3 or TRBV12-4, the J gene TRBJ1-2; D gene ambiguous. The CDR3: CASRPINYGYTF. As DNA, the CDR3 is TGTGCCAGCAGGCCTATTAACTATGGCTACACCTTC.